This entry lists 4 T cell receptor beta chains sequenced from one sample in a study of monozygotic twins with inflammatory bowel disease. TCRdb re-called the 5' RACE reads; one entry per CDR3 protein, DNA not given. The record lists a few hundred thousand distinct CDR3 sequences, of which the ten most abundant hold 2% to 3%. The specimen sequenced was blood. These receptors originate from a human donor with ulcerative colitis or Crohn's disease, or a healthy co-twin of an affected twin (not recorded which).

The rearrangement links TRBV30 to TRBJ2-3. Looked up from germline, CDR1 is GTSNPN and CDR2 is SVGIG (reference sequence). This CDR3 region has 13 residues. The CDR3 region is CAWSHQATDTQYF.

V gene TRBV7-2 combines with J gene TRBJ1-2. The CDR3 sequence is 17 residues long. Germline CDR1 reads SGHTA; CDR2 reads FQGNSA. The CDR3 spells CASSPVLSRVSNYGYTF.

The CDR3 protein is CASSPLETRLGAGYTF. V is TRBV27 and J is TRBJ1-2; TCRdb proposes TRBD1, but this gene call is untestable without DNA. The CDR3 length is 16 residues. Germline values: CDR1 MNHEY, CDR2 SMNVEV (reference sequence).

The chain joins TRBV5-4 to TRBJ2-7; the TCRdb D gene call, TRBD1, has no DNA to confirm it. The CDR3 contains 15 residues. The germline V gene encodes CDR1 SGHNT and CDR2 YYREEE (reference sequence). This CDR3 reads CASSPRSGRNYEQYF.